The 15 T cell receptor beta chains listed next were all sequenced from one sample in a study of early T cells in non-severe SARS-CoV-2 infection. MiXCR, run by TCRdb on the 5' RACE reads, gives a single entry per CDR3 protein. Counted here are roughly 60,000 distinct CDR3 sequences, more than 7.5% occurring once; the ten biggest clones make up about 3.2%. The sequenced sample consisted of whole blood. These receptors came from an adult who was a healthcare worker with PCR-confirmed SARS-CoV-2 infection or an uninfected control (not recorded which).

This clonotype has ten or more counts. The V call is TRBV5-1, the J call TRBJ1-2, with D uncertain. Germline CDR1 and CDR2: SGHRS and YFSETQ. V was trimmed by 4 bases and J by 4 bases, leaving 8 bases between them. CDR3 length: 12 residues. In DNA, the CDR3 is TGCGCCAGCAGCCCGGACTTCTATGGCTACACCTTC. Its translation: CASSPDFYGYTF.

This clonotype was seen a few times. The chain employs TRBV30 and TRBJ2-1; no firm D call. This CDR3 comprises 16 residues. Germline CDR1 reads GTSNPN; CDR2 reads SVGIG (reference sequence). Trimming cost V 0 bases and J 0 bases, with 12 bases left between them. CDR3 in amino acids: CAWSVRPWSSYNEQFF. DNA of the CDR3: TGTGCCTGGAGTGTACGGCCCTGGAGCTCCTACAATGAGCAGTTCTTC.

This clonotype turned up a few times. V usage is TRBV2 and J usage is TRBJ2-1; 13 bases are a match to TRBD2. Germline CDR1 reads SNHLY; CDR2 reads FYNNEI. J gave up 9 bases and V 8 bases, and 10 bases lay outside the gene matches. The CDR3 has 15 residues. CDR3 coding DNA: TGTGCCAGCTGCCGGACTAGCGGGAGAGCTGGTGAGCAGTTCTTC. Protein product: CASCRTSGRAGEQFF. The whole variable domain, filled in from reference TRBV2 and TRBJ2-1, reads EPEVTQTPSHQVTQMGQEVILRCVPISNHLYFYWYRQILGQKVEFLVSFYNNEISEKSEIFDDQFSVERPDGSNFTLKIRSTKLEDSAMYFCASCRTSGRAGEQFFGPGTRLTVL.

In this sample, this clonotype turned up many times. The rearrangement uses TRBV18 and TRBJ1-3; 7 nucleotides align to TRBD1. V trimming: 3 bases; J trimming: 0 bases; junction bases outside the gene matches: 8. Germline CDR1 and CDR2: KGHSH and LQKENI. This CDR3 region has 17 residues. CDR3 protein: CASSPGQGERSGNTIYF. CDR3 DNA: TGTGCCAGCTCACCCGGGCAGGGGGAGCGCTCTGGAAACACCATATATTTT.

This clonotype was detected only a few times. V and J are TRBV12-3 or TRBV12-4 and TRBJ2-1; maybe TRBD2 (6 bases). The germline V and J ends were trimmed by 2 bases and 6 bases, with 8 bases remaining between them. The CDR3 runs to 13 residues. In nucleotides, the CDR3 is TGTGCCAGCAGTTTACGAGCGGGCAATGAGCAGTTCTTC. Protein product: CASSLRAGNEQFF.

This clonotype was detected many times. The chain is built from TRBV19 and TRBJ2-1; the match to TRBD2 covers 10 bases. The CDR3 is 16 amino acids. Trimming at V came to 5 bases and at J to 4 bases, leaving 8 bases not matched to a gene. CDR1 is LNHDA, CDR2 SQIVND, per germline (reference sequence). The CDR3 sequence is CASSLLAGDPYNEQFF. As DNA, the CDR3 is TGTGCCAGTAGTCTCCTAGCGGGGGACCCTTACAATGAGCAGTTCTTC.

V gene TRBV9 combines with J gene TRBJ2-1, with 7 positions matching TRBD2. V shed 0 bases, J shed 2 bases, and the junction held 5 bases outside the gene matches. CDR1 SGDLS and CDR2 YYNGEE come from the germline V gene. The CDR3 is 16 amino acids. This CDR3 reads CASSVGSGPTYNEQFF. CDR3 nucleotide sequence: TGTGCCAGCAGCGTAGGTAGCGGGCCGACCTACAATGAGCAGTTCTTC. The full variable domain, its missing parts supplied by reference TRBV9 and TRBJ2-1, is DSGVTQTPKHLITATGQRVTLRCSPRSGDLSVYWYQQSLDQGLQFLIQYYNGEERAKGNILERFSAQQFPDLHSELNLSSLELGDSALYFCASSVGSGPTYNEQFFGPGTRLTVL.

The CDR3 nucleotides read TGTGCCAGCAGTGAGGGCAACATGAACACTGAAGCTTTCTTT. This encodes CASSEGNMNTEAFF. This chain links TRBV2 with TRBJ1-1; no definite D call. This CDR3 is 14 amino acids long. V lost 3 bases, J lost 0 bases, and 8 bases lay in between. Germline loops: CDR1 SNHLY, CDR2 FYNNEI. Combining the CDR3 with reference TRBV2 and TRBJ1-1 gives the whole variable domain EPEVTQTPSHQVTQMGQEVILRCVPISNHLYFYWYRQILGQKVEFLVSFYNNEISEKSEIFDDQFSVERPDGSNFTLKIRSTKLEDSAMYFCASSEGNMNTEAFFGQGTRLTVV.

The chain carries TRBV4-2 and TRBJ1-1; D is ambiguous. The V end lost 3 bases, the J end lost 1 base, and 9 bases lay between the germline ends. CDR1 and CDR2 from the germline V gene are LGHNA and YNFKEQ. The CDR3 is made up of 14 amino acids. CDR3 loop: CASSQPTANTEAFF. The CDR3 DNA follows: TGTGCCAGCAGCCAGCCCACAGCGAACACTGAAGCTTTCTTT.

This clonotype appeared many times. The chain joins TRBV28 to TRBJ2-1; the match to TRBD2 covers 9 bases. V was clipped by 2 bases and J by 7 bases; unmatched bases: 9. Looked up from germline, CDR1 is MDHEN and CDR2 is SYDVKM. The length of the CDR3 is 16 residues. The CDR3: CASSLVASGKANEQFF. The CDR3 region has the DNA TGTGCCAGCAGTTTAGTAGCTAGCGGGAAAGCGAATGAGCAGTTCTTC. The entire variable domain, with the rest obtained from reference TRBV28 and TRBJ2-1, is as follows: DVKVTQSSRYLVKRTGEKVFLECVQDMDHENMFWYRQDPGLGLRLIYFSYDVKMKEKGDIPEGYSVSREKKERFSLILESASTNQTSMYLCASSLVASGKANEQFFGPGTRLTVL.

The chain couples TRBV3-1 to TRBJ2-7; 8 positions agree with TRBD1. The CDR3 is 16 amino acids. The germline CDR1 and CDR2 sequences are LGHDT and YNNKEL (reference sequence). Germline trimming cut 3 bases from V and 4 bases from J; bases unmatched to any gene: 11. The CDR3 sequence: CASSHSGQVNSYEQYF. CDR3 in DNA: TGTGCCAGCAGCCACTCGGGACAGGTTAATTCGTACGAGCAGTACTTC.

This clonotype turned up a few times. The rearrangement uses TRBV18 and TRBJ1-5; 8 positions agree with TRBD1. Germline V CDR1 and CDR2: KGHSH, LQKENI. With V trimmed by 3 bases and J by 3 bases, 4 bases remained unmatched. The CDR3 totals 15 residues. The CDR3 spells CASSPADRANQPQHF. CDR3 bases: TGTGCCAGCTCACCCGCGGACAGGGCCAATCAGCCCCAGCATTTT.

This clonotype was seen ten or more times. V is TRBV18 and J is TRBJ1-3; TRBD1 matches 7 bases. The CDR3 is 17 residues long. Germline values: CDR1 KGHSH, CDR2 LQKENI. Trimming cost V 6 bases and J 0 bases; bases outside gene matches: 11. Written as DNA, the CDR3 is TGTGCCAGCTCCCAGAGGGGGCCTTCGGTCTCTGGAAACACCATATATTTT. Translating it yields CASSQRGPSVSGNTIYF.

In its sample, this clonotype was seen a few times. V usage is TRBV11-3 and J usage is TRBJ2-1, with 9 bases aligning to TRBD1. With 5 bases clipped from V and 5 bases from J, the junction kept 7 bases outside the gene matches. Germline CDR1 SGHNT, CDR2 YENEEA. This CDR3 region has 15 residues. The CDR3 coding sequence is TGTGCCAGCAGCCCGGGACAGGGCCAGCACAATGAGCAGTTCTTC. It translates to CASSPGQGQHNEQFF.

This clonotype was seen only a few times. The gene calls are TRBV7-6 and TRBJ2-1; 9 nucleotides agree with TRBD2. Germline CDR1 SGHVS, CDR2 FNYEAQ. Unmatched junction bases numbered 7, after V lost 5 bases and J lost 5 bases. This CDR3 spans 15 amino acids. The CDR3 DNA reads as TGTGCCAGCAGCCCGATGGGACTAGCAGACAATGAGCAGTTCTTC. As protein: CASSPMGLADNEQFF.